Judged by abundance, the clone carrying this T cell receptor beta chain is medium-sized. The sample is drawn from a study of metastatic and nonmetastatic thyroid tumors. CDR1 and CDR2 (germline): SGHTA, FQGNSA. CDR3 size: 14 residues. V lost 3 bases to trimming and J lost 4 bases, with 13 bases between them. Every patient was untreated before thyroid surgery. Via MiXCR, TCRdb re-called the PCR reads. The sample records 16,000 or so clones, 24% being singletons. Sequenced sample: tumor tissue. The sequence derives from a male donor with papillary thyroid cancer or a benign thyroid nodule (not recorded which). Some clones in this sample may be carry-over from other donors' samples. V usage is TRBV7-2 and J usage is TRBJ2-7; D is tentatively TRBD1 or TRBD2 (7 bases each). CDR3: CASSLGGGLYEQYF. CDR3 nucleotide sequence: TGTGCCAGCAGCTTGGGAGGGGGCTTGTACGAGCAGTACTTC.